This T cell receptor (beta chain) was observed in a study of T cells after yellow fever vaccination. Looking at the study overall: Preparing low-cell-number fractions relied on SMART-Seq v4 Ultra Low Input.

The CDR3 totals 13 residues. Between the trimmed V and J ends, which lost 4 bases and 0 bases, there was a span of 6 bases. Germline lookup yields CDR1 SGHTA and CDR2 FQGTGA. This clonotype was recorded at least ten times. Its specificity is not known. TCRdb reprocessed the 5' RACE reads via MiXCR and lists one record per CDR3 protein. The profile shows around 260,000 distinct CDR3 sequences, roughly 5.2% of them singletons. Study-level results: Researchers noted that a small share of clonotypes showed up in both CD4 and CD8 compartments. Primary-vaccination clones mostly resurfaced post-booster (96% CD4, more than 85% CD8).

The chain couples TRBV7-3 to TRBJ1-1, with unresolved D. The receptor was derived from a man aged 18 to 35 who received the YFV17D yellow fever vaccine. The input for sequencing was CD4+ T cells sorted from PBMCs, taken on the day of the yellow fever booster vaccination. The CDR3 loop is CASSSYMNTEAFF. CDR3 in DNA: TGTGCCAGCAGCTCCTATATGAACACTGAAGCTTTCTTT.